Below, 4 T cell receptor beta chains from the same sample are listed, as sequenced in a study of cytomegalovirus exposure and HLA in healthy donors. The PCR employed 60 Vbeta primers together with 13 Jbeta primers. TCRdb keeps only in-frame clones here, not all; method: immunoSEQ multiplex PCR. The sample consists of approximately 150,000 clones, around four fifths of them appearing once. Material: PBMCs. The origin of the receptors is a man aged 30-40 years in good health and CMV-seronegative.

This chain connects TRBV6-5 to TRBJ2-7, with TRBD2 identical over 13 bases. V lost 7 bases, J lost 2 bases, and 5 bases stayed unmatched. The germline V gene has CDR1 MNHEY and CDR2 SVGAGI. This CDR3 contains 15 residues. The CDR3 loop is CASTPGTSGTYEQYF. DNA for the CDR3: TGTGCCAGCACCCCCGGGACTAGCGGGACCTACGAGCAGTACTTC.

The CDR3 DNA reads TGTGCCACCAGCACGAGGACTAGCGGACCCTACAATGAGCAGTTCTTC. Residues: CATSTRTSGPYNEQFF. V and J are TRBV15 and TRBJ2-1; 10 bases line up with TRBD2. V lost 4 bases to trimming and J lost 2 bases; unmatched junction nucleotides: 5. This CDR3 has 16 residues. The germline CDR1 and CDR2 sequences are LNHNV and YYDKDF (reference sequence).

The gene calls are TRBV30 and TRBJ2-7; D might be TRBD2 (5 bases). Deletions cut 3 bases from V and 6 bases from J, with 18 bases between. CDR3 length: 14 amino acids. From germline, CDR1 is GTSNPN and CDR2 SVGIG (reference sequence). The CDR3 nucleotides read TGTGCCTGGAGGTTGACCGGGATTACTGGCGAGCAGTACTTC. Translation: CAWRLTGITGEQYF.

Details on this clone: One junction end disagrees with the germline gene, perhaps due to a read error. The chain uses TRBV30 and TRBJ2-7; D might be TRBD2 (5 bases). Germline loops: CDR1 GTSNPN, CDR2 SVGIG (reference sequence). The CDR3 loop spans 11 amino acids. The CDR3 loop is CARREGYEQYF. The CDR3 nucleotides read TGTGCCCGGAGAGAGGGCTACGAGCAGTACTTC.